Listed below are T cell receptor beta chains from one sample, sequenced in a study of T cells in Graves' hyperthyroidism and ophthalmopathy. TCRdb re-analysed the multiplex PCR reads in MiXCR, keeping a single row per CDR3 protein. This table has under 400,000 distinct CDR3 sequences, 20% to 25% appearing once. The specimen was blood. Every receptor here comes from a man aged 50-59 years with Graves' hyperthyroidism. CDR3s include the opening cysteine and the closing phenylalanine or tryptophan. Fields, in order: clone size, D gene, V gene, J gene, CDR3 protein, CDR3 DNA. A D gene is named only where the DNA matches it firmly. Clone size is given for some rows only: seen once, a few or many times, or a class if the clone is expanded.

>few|NA|TRBV7-9|TRBJ2-1
CASSSSTSDIWYEQFF
TGTGCCAGCAGCTCCTCTACCTCCGATATATGGTATGAGCAGTTCTTC
>NA|NA|TRBV29-1|TRBJ1-1
CSVDGRGDGTEAFF
TGCAGCGTTGACGGCAGGGGAGATGGCACTGAAGCTTTCTTT
>many|NA|TRBV7-2|TRBJ2-2
CASSLASYRTLTGELFF
TGTGCCAGCAGCTTAGCTAGTTATAGGACCCTCACCGGGGAGCTGTTTTTT
>NA|NA|TRBV7-3|TRBJ2-1
CASSLATYNEQFF
TGTGCCAGTAGTCTAGCAACCTACAATGAGCAGTTCTTC
>NA|NA|TRBV6-2/TRBV6-3|TRBJ2-5
CASGEQAGETQYF
TGTGCCAGCGGAGAACAGGCGGGAGAGACCCAGTACTTC
>NA|TRBD2|TRBV6-9|TRBJ2-1
CASSYLAGSYNEQFF
TGTGCCAGCAGTTACCTAGCGGGCTCCTACAATGAGCAGTTCTTC
>many|NA|TRBV7-2|TRBJ2-1
CASSLGFASDYNEQFF
TGTGCCAGCAGCTTAGGGTTTGCTAGCGACTACAATGAGCAGTTCTTC
>NA|NA|TRBV5-4|TRBJ2-7
CASSFDTITYEQYF
TGTGCCAGCAGCTTCGACACCATCACCTACGAGCAGTACTTC
>NA|NA|TRBV29-1|TRBJ2-3
CSVEGHPLGTDTQYF
TGCAGCGTTGAAGGGCACCCCCTGGGGACAGATACGCAGTATTTT
>few|NA|TRBV7-8|TRBJ1-3
CASSLKAGPTGNTIYF
TGTGCCAGCAGCTTAAAGGCTGGGCCGACTGGAAACACCATATATTTT
>NA|NA|TRBV28|TRBJ2-2
CASSPPGSGNTGELFF
TGTGCCAGCAGTCCTCCGGGTAGCGGGAACACCGGGGAGCTGTTTTTT
>few|NA|TRBV12-3/TRBV12-4|TRBJ2-1
CASSQRVGEQFF
TGTGCCAGCAGTCAGAGGGTTGGTGAGCAGTTCTTC
>NA|NA|TRBV24-1|TRBJ2-7
CATSDPGRGAYEQYF
TGTGCCACCAGTGATCCGGGACGGGGAGCCTACGAGCAGTACTTC
>NA|NA|TRBV12-3/TRBV12-4|TRBJ2-6
CASGLVLASGANVLTF
TGTGCCAGCGGTTTAGTTCTAGCGAGTGGGGCCAACGTCCTGACTTTC
>NA|NA|TRBV28|TRBJ1-2
CASSLGASGYTF
TGTGCCAGCAGTTTGGGGGCATCTGGCTACACCTTC
>NA|TRBD1|TRBV6-1|TRBJ1-1
CASRPGTVFEAFF
TGTGCCAGCAGGCCCGGGACAGTTTTTGAAGCTTTCTTT
>NA|NA|TRBV7-9|TRBJ2-7
CASSLMGGGAEQYF
TGTGCCAGCAGCTTAATGGGTGGGGGGGCCGAGCAGTACTTC
>few|NA|TRBV5-1|TRBJ2-3
CASSLADGDTQYF
TGCGCCAGCAGCTTGGCCGATGGGGATACGCAGTATTTT
>few|NA|TRBV6-1|TRBJ2-5
CASSIQGRETQYF
TGTGCCAGCAGCATCCAGGGTAGAGAGACCCAGTACTTC
>many|NA|TRBV20-1|TRBJ1-1
CSARGGGGGHTEAFF
TGCAGTGCTAGAGGCGGGGGCGGGGGGCACACTGAAGCTTTCTTT